These 15 T cell receptor beta chains were all obtained from the same sample, sequenced in a study of CD8+ T cells in alopecia areata. As to treatment: oral pan-JAK inhibitor, 5-10 mg twice daily. cDNA prepared by RNA extraction and subsequent reverse transcription served as the template for sequencing. Here immunoSEQ multiplex PCR was the method, and the copy in TCRdb shows in-frame clones only, minus some. This repertoire shows fewer than 250,000 clones, 64% found once; its top ten account for about 4.2%. Sequencing was performed on CD4+ T cells sorted from blood, taken at week 4, from a patient treated with tofacitinib. The receptor source for this set is a human donor with alopecia areata.

This chain joins TRBV10-3 and TRBJ1-4; D gene ambiguous. The V end lost 6 bases, the J end lost 11 bases, and 13 bases lay between the germline ends. Germline loops: CDR1 ENHRY, CDR2 SYGVKD. CDR3 length: 12 amino acids. The CDR3 is CAISDERWKLFF. The CDR3 DNA reads as TGTGCCATCAGCGATGAACGGTGGAAACTGTTTTTT.

J is TRBJ2-2 and V is TRBV29-1, with D perhaps matching TRBD1 or TRBD2 (6 bases each). The V and J ends lost 6 bases and 6 bases respectively, with 17 bases between them. The germline V gene encodes CDR1 SQVTM and CDR2 ANQGSEA. The CDR3 is 14 residues long. The CDR3 DNA reads as TGCAGCGTCGGTCGGGGGCCGAGGGCCGGGGAGCTGTTTTTT. It yields the protein CSVGRGPRAGELFF.

The chain employs TRBV18 and TRBJ2-7; 7 bases are shared with TRBD1. This CDR3 spans 14 amino acids. The germline gives CDR1 KGHSH, CDR2 LQKENI. V lost 5 bases and J lost 2; bases outside the gene matches: 6. The CDR3 protein is CASSARQGTYEQYF. CDR3 coding DNA: TGTGCCAGCTCAGCCCGACAGGGAACCTACGAGCAGTACTTC.

The chain uses TRBV29-1 and TRBJ2-3, with D possibly matching TRBD1 (6 bases). Germline CDR1 reads SQVTM; CDR2 reads ANQGSEA. Between the trimmed V and J ends, which lost 8 bases and 2 bases, there was a span of 23 bases. The CDR3 runs to 16 residues. CDR3 in amino acids: CSFNQGSGDITDTQYF. DNA for the CDR3: TGCAGCTTCAACCAGGGGTCAGGGGACATCACAGATACGCAGTATTTT.

This clone was counted only a few times. The chain carries TRBV2 and TRBJ1-1, with D possibly TRBD1 on 6 matching bases. Germline V lookup: CDR1 SNHLY, CDR2 FYNNEI. V was clipped by 3 bases and J by 6 bases, with 14 bases between them. The CDR3 consists of 14 residues. CDR3 bases: TGTGCCAGCAGTGATCGGGACATTTCGCCTGAAGCTTTCTTT. It is translated as CASSDRDISPEAFF.

The J gene is TRBJ1-1, the V gene TRBV6-5; TRBD1 matches 7 bases. The germline gives CDR1 MNHEY, CDR2 SVGAGI. The CDR3 covers 15 residues. Trimming took 2 bases from V and 1 from J; bases not matched to a gene: 4. The CDR3 nucleotides are TGTGCCAGCAGTTACGCACCAGGGGGGAACACTGAAGCTTTCTTT. Encoded protein: CASSYAPGGNTEAFF.

The chain has TRBV4-1 and TRBJ2-3, with D possibly matching TRBD2 (5 bases). The V gene lost 1 base and the J gene lost 4 bases, with 15 bases spanning the gap. The CDR3 is made up of 16 amino acids. Germline-derived CDR1 and CDR2 are MGHRA and YSYEKL. This CDR3 is CASSQGVASGPDTQYF. DNA for the CDR3: TGCGCCAGCAGCCAAGGAGTAGCGTCGGGTCCAGATACGCAGTATTTT.

This clone was seen only a few times. This specimen includes other DNA sequences encoding the same CDR3. The rearrangement links TRBV29-1 to TRBJ1-5, with D hard to call. V lost 6 bases to trimming and J lost 3 bases, with 9 bases between them. The CDR3 loop spans 12 amino acids. The V gene's germline CDR1 is SQVTM and CDR2 ANQGSEA. The CDR3 nucleotides read TGCAGCGTGGGCCAGGCCAATCAGCCCCAGCATTTT. Protein sequence: CSVGQANQPQHF.

This clone was seen only once. The DNA of the CDR3 is TGTGCCACCAGCAGAGATAGGGATATAGCACCCCAGCATTTT. Amino acid sequence: CATSRDRDIAPQHF. V is TRBV15 and J is TRBJ1-5; unclear D gene. The CDR3 has 14 amino acids. V gave up 0 bases and J gave up 10 bases, with 13 bases separating them. CDR1 and CDR2 from the germline V gene are LNHNV and YYDKDF (reference sequence).

This clone was counted once. V is TRBV7-2 and J is TRBJ1-1; no clear D gene. CDR3 length: 14 amino acids. The germline V gene has CDR1 SGHTA and CDR2 FQGNSA. V was cut by 3 bases and J by 0 bases, with 8 bases left in between. Here the CDR3 reads CASSFRLMNTEAFF. DNA of the CDR3: TGTGCCAGCAGCTTCAGGTTGATGAACACTGAAGCTTTCTTT.

The chain links TRBV5-6 to TRBJ2-5; D is unresolved. Trimming shortened V by 3 bases and J by 3 bases, and 12 bases separated the two germline ends. Germline V gene data show CDR1 as SGHDT and CDR2 as YYEEEE. The CDR3 length is 14 residues. The CDR3 bases are TGTGCCAGCAGCTCAGGTCTACAAAAAGAGACCCAGTACTTC. This gives the protein CASSSGLQKETQYF. Supplemented by reference TRBV5-6 and TRBJ2-5, the full variable domain reads DAGVTQSPTHLIKTRGQQVTLRCSPKSGHDTVSWYQQALGQGPQFIFQYYEEEERQRGNFPDRFSGHQFPNYSSELNVNALLLGDSALYLCASSSGLQKETQYFGPGTRLLVL.

This clone was seen a few times. V usage is TRBV7-3 and J usage is TRBJ2-6; 10 bases align to TRBD1. Looked up from germline, CDR1 is SGHTA and CDR2 is FQGTGA. The ends lost 4 bases at V and 2 bases at J; junction bases unmatched: 8. This CDR3 comprises 18 residues. The DNA of the CDR3 is TGTGCCAGCAGCTACACCGGGACAGGGGCGGCTGGGGCCAACGTCCTGACTTTC. Amino acid sequence: CASSYTGTGAAGANVLTF.

This chain uses TRBV29-1 with TRBJ2-3; 8 bases are a match to TRBD1. Trimming took 8 bases from V and 0 from J; bases not matched to a gene: 7. CDR1 and CDR2 (germline): SQVTM, ANQGSEA. This CDR3 is 14 amino acids long. For the CDR3, the DNA is TGCAGCATTGGACAGGGCACTAGCACAGATACGCAGTATTTT. This translates into CSIGQGTSTDTQYF.

This rearrangement joins TRBV6-6 to TRBJ1-1; D is undetermined. V was shortened by 6 bases and J by 0 bases, with 14 bases between the two germline ends. The CDR3 is 15 amino acids. The V gene's germline CDR1 is MNHNY and CDR2 SVGAGI (reference sequence). CDR3 amino acids: CASSAVNYMNTEAFF. DNA for the CDR3: TGTGCCAGCAGCGCCGTAAACTACATGAACACTGAAGCTTTCTTT.

This chain connects TRBV11-2 to TRBJ1-5; unclear D gene. This CDR3 region has 15 residues. In germline, CDR1 is SGHAT, CDR2 FQNNGV. V was pared by 2 bases and J by 0 bases, with 8 bases between. CDR3 in DNA: TGTGCCAGCAGCTTACACGGGTATAGCAATCAGCCCCAGCATTTT. This sequence encodes CASSLHGYSNQPQHF.